This TCR beta chain was observed in a study of shared clonotypes between healthy human individuals. The overall study: Researchers assigned three CD4 naive, three CD4 memory, two CD8 naive and one CD8 memory plate to each donor.

Deletions cut 3 bases from V and 2 bases from J, with 17 bases between. Germline CDR1 and CDR2: MDHEN and SYDVKM. The CDR3 has 16 residues. TCRdb keeps only in-frame clones here, not all; method: immunoSEQ multiplex PCR. The table lists over a million clones, over 95% of them singletons. The receptor comes from a man aged 25 to 45 in good health. Sequenced: naive CD4+ T cells sorted from blood. Subset in this sample: CD45RA+ positively selected. This chain uses TRBV28 with TRBJ2-7; the D gene is possibly TRBD1 (7 bases). The CDR3 bases are TGTGCCAGCAGTTTTGGAGGGGGCGGCAGCCCCTACGAGCAGTACTTC. This codes for CASSFGGGGSPYEQYF.